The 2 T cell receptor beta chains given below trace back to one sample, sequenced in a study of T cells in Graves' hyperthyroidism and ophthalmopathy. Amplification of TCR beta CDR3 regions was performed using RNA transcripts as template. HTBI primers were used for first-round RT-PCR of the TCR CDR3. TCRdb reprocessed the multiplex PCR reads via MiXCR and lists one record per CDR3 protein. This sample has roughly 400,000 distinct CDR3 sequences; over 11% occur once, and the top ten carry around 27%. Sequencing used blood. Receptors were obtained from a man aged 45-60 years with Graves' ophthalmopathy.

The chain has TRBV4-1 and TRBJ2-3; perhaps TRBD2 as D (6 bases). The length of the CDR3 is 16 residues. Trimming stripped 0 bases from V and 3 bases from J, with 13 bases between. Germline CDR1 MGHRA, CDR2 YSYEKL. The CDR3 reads CASSQDRQRVTDTQYF. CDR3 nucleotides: TGCGCCAGCAGCCAAGATCGTCAGCGGGTTACAGATACGCAGTATTTT.

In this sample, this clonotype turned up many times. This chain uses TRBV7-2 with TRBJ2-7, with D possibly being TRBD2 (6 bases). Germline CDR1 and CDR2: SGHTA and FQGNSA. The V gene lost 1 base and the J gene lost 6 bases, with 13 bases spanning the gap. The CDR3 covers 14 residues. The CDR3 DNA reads TGTGCCAGCAGCTTAGGGCGGGCCGGGGGCGAGCAGTACTTC. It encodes CASSLGRAGGEQYF.